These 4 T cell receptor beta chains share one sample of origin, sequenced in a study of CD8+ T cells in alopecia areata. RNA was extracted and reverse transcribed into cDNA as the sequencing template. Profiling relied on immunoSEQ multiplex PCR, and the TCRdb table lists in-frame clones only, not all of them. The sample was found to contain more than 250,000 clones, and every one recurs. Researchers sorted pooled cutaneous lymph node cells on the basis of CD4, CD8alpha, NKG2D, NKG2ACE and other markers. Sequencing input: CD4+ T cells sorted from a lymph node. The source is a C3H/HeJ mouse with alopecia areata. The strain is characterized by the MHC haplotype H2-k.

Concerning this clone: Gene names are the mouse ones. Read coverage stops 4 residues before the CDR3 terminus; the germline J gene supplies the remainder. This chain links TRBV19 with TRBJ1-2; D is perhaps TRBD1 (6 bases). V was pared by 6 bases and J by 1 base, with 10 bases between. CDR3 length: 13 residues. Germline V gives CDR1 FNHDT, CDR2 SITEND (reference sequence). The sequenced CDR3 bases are TGTGCCAGCACGCCCAGGGGAAACTCC. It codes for CASTPRGNS. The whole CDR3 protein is CASTPRGNSDYTF. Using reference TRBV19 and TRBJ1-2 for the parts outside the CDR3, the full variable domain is GGIITQTPKFLIGQEGQKLTLKCQQNFNHDTMYWYRQDSGKGLRLIYYSITENDLQKGDLSEGYDASREKKSSFSLTVTSAQKNEMAVFLCASTPRGNSDYTFGSGTRLLVI.

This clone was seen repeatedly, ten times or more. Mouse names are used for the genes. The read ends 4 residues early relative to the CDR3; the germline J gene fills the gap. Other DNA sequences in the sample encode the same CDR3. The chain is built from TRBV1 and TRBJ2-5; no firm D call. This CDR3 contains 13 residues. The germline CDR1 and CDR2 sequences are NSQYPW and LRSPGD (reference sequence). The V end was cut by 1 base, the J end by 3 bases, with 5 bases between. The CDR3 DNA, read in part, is TGCACCTGCAGTGCAGTACAACAAGAC. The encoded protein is CTCSAVQQD. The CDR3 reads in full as CTCSAVQQDTQYF.

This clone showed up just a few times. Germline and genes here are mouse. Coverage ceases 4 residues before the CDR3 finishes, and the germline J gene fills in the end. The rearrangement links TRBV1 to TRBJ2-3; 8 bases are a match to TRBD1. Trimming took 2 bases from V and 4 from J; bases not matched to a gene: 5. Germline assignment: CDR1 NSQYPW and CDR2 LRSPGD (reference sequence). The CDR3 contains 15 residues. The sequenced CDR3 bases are TGCACCTGCAGTGCATGGCAGGGGGCCACAGAA. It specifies CTCSAWQGATE. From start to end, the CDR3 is CTCSAWQGATETLYF.

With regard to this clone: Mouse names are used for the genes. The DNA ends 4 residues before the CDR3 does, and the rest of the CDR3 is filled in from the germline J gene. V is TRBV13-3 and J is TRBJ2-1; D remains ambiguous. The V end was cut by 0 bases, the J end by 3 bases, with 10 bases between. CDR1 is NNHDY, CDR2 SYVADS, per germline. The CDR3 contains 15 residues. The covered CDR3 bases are TGTGCCAGCAGTGATGCCCCTGGAACCTATGCT. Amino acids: CASSDAPGTYA. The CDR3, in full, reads CASSDAPGTYAEQFF.